Listed below are T cell receptor beta chains from one sample, sequenced in a study of CD4 T cell repertoires in COVID-19. Only in-frame clones appear in the TCRdb table, and some are missing; sequencing was by immunoSEQ multiplex PCR. The sample gives tens of thousands of clones, roughly 80% of which show up once; roughly 0.5% is in the top ten. The material sequenced was CD4+ T cells from peripheral blood, taken after recovery from COVID-19. These receptors all come from a human donor who had COVID-19. CDR3s include the opening cysteine and the closing phenylalanine or tryptophan. A D gene is named only where the DNA matches it firmly. The listing skips clone size in some rows; elsewhere it reads once, few, many or a size class.

j_call clone_size v_call d_call cdr3_nt cdr3_aa
TRBJ2-1 - TRBV19 TRBD1 TGTGCCAGTAGTATTGGGGACAGGGGGAACAATGAGCAGTTCTTC CASSIGDRGNNEQFF
TRBJ2-1 - TRBV7-7 TRBD2 TGTGCCAGCAGCTTCGAGCTAGCGGGCGAGCAGTTCTTC CASSFELAGEQFF
TRBJ2-1 - TRBV5-1 TRBD2 TGCGCCAGCAGCTTGGTCTCTAGCGGAAGATACAATGAGCAGTTCTTC CASSLVSSGRYNEQFF
TRBJ2-7 - TRBV6-5 - TGTGCCAGCAGTTACGGGGGGGCGTTAAATGCCGAGCAGTACTTC CASSYGGALNAEQYF
TRBJ2-2 - TRBV25-1 TRBD1 TGTGCCAGCAGTCCGGGACAGGGGTACACCGGGGAGCTGTTTTTT CASSPGQGYTGELFF
TRBJ2-7 few TRBV5-1 - TGCGCCAGCAGCCCTGAGGGGTCCTTCTACGAGCAGTACTTC CASSPEGSFYEQYF
TRBJ2-4 once TRBV20-1 TRBD1 TGCAGTGCTAGTAAAGAGAGAGGGGACAGAAAAAAAGGGGGCAAAAACATTCAGTACTTC CSASKERGDRKKGGKNIQYF
TRBJ1-1 - TRBV5-3 - TGTGCCAGAAGCTTGACAGTATCGAACACTGAAGCTTTCTTT CARSLTVSNTEAFF
TRBJ2-2 - TRBV10-3 - TGTGCCATCAGTTTACAGGGTCAGGCGAACACCGGGGAGCTGTTTTTT CAISLQGQANTGELFF
TRBJ1-2 - TRBV7-3 TRBD1 TGTGCCAGCAGCTTGAGCCGGGACAGGGATGGCGGCTACACCTTC CASSLSRDRDGGYTF
TRBJ2-5 - TRBV7-3 - TGTGCCAGCAGCTTAAGCGGGACCCAGCAAGAGACCCAGTACTTC CASSLSGTQQETQYF
TRBJ2-5 - TRBV6-1 - TGTGCCAGCAGTGAAGTGGGGGAGACCCAGTACTTC CASSEVGETQYF
TRBJ1-6 - TRBV21-1 - TGTGCCAGCAGCAAAAATGATTCACCCCTCCACTTT CASSKNDSPLHF
TRBJ1-6 - TRBV6-5 TRBD1 TGTGCCAGCATAAGGGAAGACAGGGATGCTTCACCCCTCCACTTT CASIREDRDASPLHF
TRBJ1-1 - TRBV7-9 TRBD1 TGTGCCAGCAGCTTCACTGGGGCAGGGGGCCCGCGTGAAGCTTTCTTT CASSFTGAGGPREAFF
TRBJ1-3 few TRBV12-5 - TGTGCTAGTGGTTTGGGAATCGGGACGCCATATTTT CASGLGIGTPYF
TRBJ1-1 - TRBV4-1 - TGCGCCAGCAGCCAAGAAAGGGGGGTGAACACTGAAGCTTTCTTT CASSQERGVNTEAFF
TRBJ1-3 - TRBV7-8 - TGTGCCAGCAGCTACGGACTTTCTAGCTCTGGAAACACCATATATTTT CASSYGLSSSGNTIYF
TRBJ1-2 - TRBV6-5 TRBD1 TGTGCCAGCAGTTACGACAGGGAGGCTTATGGCTACACCTTC CASSYDREAYGYTF
TRBJ2-7 - TRBV28 - TGTGCCAGCAGTTTACGGCAGGGGAATATCCTAACCTACGAGCAGTACTTC CASSLRQGNILTYEQYF
TRBJ1-4 - TRBV28 - TGTGCCAGCAGTTTAAGCAGGGATGAAAAACTGTTTTTT CASSLSRDEKLFF
TRBJ1-2 - TRBV6-2/TRBV6-3 - TGTGCCAGCAGCGAAAGACCTTCGAAAGGAGATGGCTACACCTTC CASSERPSKGDGYTF